Listed below are T cell receptor beta chains from one sample, sequenced in a study of sequential checkpoint blockade in melanoma. This table comes from immunoSEQ multiplex PCR, and its TCRdb copy is limited to in-frame clones, with some not included. Here the sample spans 15,000 to 20,000 clones, approximately 93% being singletons. The sample consisted of CD8+ T cells sorted from blood (inferred from file names), taken from a patient given nivolumab and ipilimumab in sequence. These receptors were obtained from a human donor with melanoma. Each CDR3 is given with its conserved first and last residue. Fields, in order: V gene, J gene, CDR3 protein.

V gene: TRBV4-3
J gene: TRBJ1-3
CDR3 protein: CASSQVGFSGNTIYF

V gene: TRBV28
J gene: TRBJ1-5
CDR3 protein: CASSLKQGNQPQHF

V gene: TRBV6-6
J gene: TRBJ2-7
CDR3 protein: CASSYSRGNEQYF

V gene: TRBV28
J gene: TRBJ1-1
CDR3 protein: CASRDRGTEAFF

V gene: TRBV27
J gene: TRBJ1-4
CDR3 protein: CASSQTTNEKLFF

V gene: TRBV28
J gene: TRBJ2-7
CDR3 protein: CASSQGLTYEQYF

V gene: TRBV29-1
J gene: TRBJ1-3
CDR3 protein: CSVVGGADGNTIYF

V gene: TRBV7-9
J gene: TRBJ1-1
CDR3 protein: CASSFSPRQQAEAFF

V gene: TRBV28
J gene: TRBJ1-2
CDR3 protein: CASSFQGRDGYTF

V gene: TRBV4-1
J gene: TRBJ2-7
CDR3 protein: CASSPTGTGYYEQYF

V gene: TRBV29-1
J gene: TRBJ1-2
CDR3 protein: CSVVGQGPYGGYGYTF

V gene: TRBV5-6
J gene: TRBJ1-5
CDR3 protein: CASSLEGAVNQPQHF

V gene: TRBV6-7
J gene: TRBJ1-1
CDR3 protein: CASSYLGGCNEAFF

V gene: TRBV4-2
J gene: TRBJ1-5
CDR3 protein: CASSQDWLGSNQPQHF

V gene: TRBV19
J gene: TRBJ2-7
CDR3 protein: CASSILAGTYEQYF

V gene: TRBV19
J gene: TRBJ2-7
CDR3 protein: CASSHVGAREQYF

V gene: TRBV27
J gene: TRBJ2-7
CDR3 protein: CASSLSSGRFYEQYF

V gene: TRBV5-6
J gene: TRBJ2-7
CDR3 protein: CASSSYFYEQYF

V gene: TRBV7-3
J gene: TRBJ2-1
CDR3 protein: CASSLAGLPVNEQFF

V gene: TRBV7-9
J gene: TRBJ1-1
CDR3 protein: CASSLGEEAFF

V gene: TRBV21-1
J gene: TRBJ1-5
CDR3 protein: CASSKVWKGGPSQPQHF

V gene: TRBV28
J gene: TRBJ1-2
CDR3 protein: CASSTGGYYGYTF

V gene: TRBV2
J gene: TRBJ2-7
CDR3 protein: CASNWEGNYEQYF

V gene: TRBV30
J gene: TRBJ2-7
CDR3 protein: CAGRLAGDPSYEQYF

V gene: TRBV10-3
J gene: TRBJ1-1
CDR3 protein: CAISEGDTEAFF

V gene: TRBV28
J gene: TRBJ1-2
CDR3 protein: CASRDWTGRYGYTF

V gene: TRBV6-1
J gene: TRBJ1-1
CDR3 protein: CASSDWDSTEAFF

V gene: TRBV19
J gene: TRBJ2-7
CDR3 protein: CASSIAPNGEQYF

V gene: TRBV29-1
J gene: TRBJ2-7
CDR3 protein: CSVLGTYERQYF

V gene: TRBV9
J gene: TRBJ1-1
CDR3 protein: CASSVGDSNTEAFF

V gene: TRBV15
J gene: TRBJ2-7
CDR3 protein: CATSRAPTTLVQYF

V gene: TRBV18
J gene: TRBJ1-4
CDR3 protein: CASSPRDTFSWAEREKLFF

V gene: TRBV10-3
J gene: TRBJ2-1
CDR3 protein: CAISDSVALGNEQFF

V gene: TRBV5-5
J gene: TRBJ2-1
CDR3 protein: CASSLDWGPYNEQFF

V gene: TRBV28
J gene: TRBJ1-1
CDR3 protein: CASSLRENTEAFF

V gene: TRBV9
J gene: TRBJ1-1
CDR3 protein: CASSVAPDGVNTEAFF

V gene: TRBV28
J gene: TRBJ1-6
CDR3 protein: CASSRPGTNGVPLHF

V gene: TRBV4-3
J gene: TRBJ1-1
CDR3 protein: CASSQDWGGWRNTEAFF

V gene: TRBV7-9
J gene: TRBJ1-2
CDR3 protein: CASSLVGQGYNYGYTF

V gene: TRBV7-6
J gene: TRBJ1-3
CDR3 protein: CASSSQGSGNTIYF

V gene: TRBV7-6
J gene: TRBJ1-6
CDR3 protein: CASTLGGGSPLHF

V gene: TRBV28
J gene: TRBJ1-1
CDR3 protein: CASSFSGVTEAFF

V gene: TRBV6-5
J gene: TRBJ1-3
CDR3 protein: CASSYSAGHGNTIYF

V gene: TRBV4-3
J gene: TRBJ1-1
CDR3 protein: CASSQVGVDTTEAFF

V gene: TRBV7-9
J gene: TRBJ1-5
CDR3 protein: CASSAQGPGNQPQHF

V gene: TRBV28
J gene: TRBJ1-1
CDR3 protein: CASGQGYTEAFF

V gene: TRBV7-9
J gene: TRBJ2-7
CDR3 protein: CASSPRGSYEQYF

V gene: TRBV25-1
J gene: TRBJ1-1
CDR3 protein: CASMGQGRETEAFF

V gene: TRBV6-6
J gene: TRBJ1-6
CDR3 protein: CASTASYNSPLHF

V gene: TRBV19
J gene: TRBJ1-3
CDR3 protein: CASTWTESGNTIYF

V gene: TRBV4-1
J gene: TRBJ1-1
CDR3 protein: CASNFRTGLMNTEAFF

V gene: TRBV28
J gene: TRBJ1-1
CDR3 protein: CASSLRGIGYTEAFF

V gene: TRBV6-5
J gene: TRBJ1-2
CDR3 protein: CASTSGQGASNGYTF

V gene: TRBV28
J gene: TRBJ1-1
CDR3 protein: CASALDSGVYTEAFF

V gene: TRBV7-2
J gene: TRBJ1-1
CDR3 protein: CASSSGPRDYEAFF

V gene: TRBV19
J gene: TRBJ1-5
CDR3 protein: CASSITGGRQPQHF

V gene: TRBV6-5
J gene: TRBJ2-7
CDR3 protein: CASFGIGYYEQYF